These 15 T cell receptor beta chains came from one sample sequenced in a study of shared clonotypes between healthy human individuals. Method: immunoSEQ multiplex PCR; TCRdb's copy keeps in-frame clones and lacks some. The data show roughly 2,500,000 clones, approximately 94% seen once. Sequencing was carried out using naive CD4+ T cells from PBMCs. Subset reported: CD45RA+ positively selected. All receptors come from a man younger than 30 in good health. Some clones in this sample may be carry-over from other donors' samples.

The chain recombines TRBV9 with TRBJ2-7; TRBD1 agrees at 9 bases. CDR1 is SGDLS, CDR2 YYNGEE, per germline. The CDR3 covers 14 residues. V was pared by 4 bases and J by 2 bases, with 4 bases of the junction left unmatched. Here the CDR3 reads CASSSGQGTYEQYF. The CDR3, as DNA: TGTGCCAGCAGCTCTGGACAGGGGACCTACGAGCAGTACTTC.

This clone was seen just once. V and J are TRBV9 and TRBJ2-2, with D tentatively TRBD1 (5 bases). The CDR3 has 15 amino acids. Germline CDR1 is SGDLS and CDR2 is YYNGEE. The germline V and J ends were trimmed by 1 base and 4 bases, with 11 bases remaining between them. Written as DNA, the CDR3 is TGTGCCAGCAGCGTAATCTCTGGGGCCACCGGGGAGCTGTTTTTT. It codes for CASSVISGATGELFF.

This clone has a single count. V usage is TRBV29-1 and J usage is TRBJ2-3; 9 bases match TRBD2. Trimming took 3 bases from V and 4 from J; bases not matched to a gene: 5. CDR1 is SQVTM and CDR2 is ANQGSEA in the germline V gene. This CDR3 is 14 amino acids long. The CDR3 region is CSVDKAGGPDTQYF. Written as DNA, the CDR3 is TGCAGCGTTGACAAGGCGGGAGGGCCAGATACGCAGTATTTT.

This chain joins TRBV5-5 and TRBJ2-3; TRBD2 aligns across 11 bases. The trim removed 2 bases at V and 0 bases at J, leaving 5 bases unmatched. The CDR3 extends over 17 amino acids. CDR1 and CDR2 (germline): SGHKS, YYEKEE (reference sequence). CDR3 sequence: CASSLLAGEGSTDTQYF. The CDR3 bases are TGTGCCAGCAGCTTACTAGCGGGAGAAGGGAGCACAGATACGCAGTATTTT.

DNA for the CDR3: TGTGCCAGCATGGGACTAGCTGAGGAGCAGTACTTC. As protein: CASMGLAEEQYF. The chain links TRBV9 to TRBJ2-7, with 9 bases identical to TRBD2. J gave up 7 bases and V 6 bases, and 5 bases lay outside the gene matches. The CDR3 sequence is 12 residues long. Per the germline V gene, CDR1 is SGDLS and CDR2 is YYNGEE.

This sequence joins TRBV29-1 and TRBJ1-4; no definite D call. The germline V and J ends were trimmed by 4 bases and 8 bases, with 11 bases remaining between them. The germline V gene encodes CDR1 SQVTM and CDR2 ANQGSEA. CDR3 length equals 12 residues. In nucleotides, the CDR3 is TGCAGCGTTGTGGGAGGCTACGAAAAACTGTTTTTT. This encodes CSVVGGYEKLFF.

This clone was found once. V and J are TRBV7-2 and TRBJ1-3, with D tentatively TRBD1 (5 bases). Germline V lookup: CDR1 SGHTA, CDR2 FQGNSA. The CDR3 extends over 14 amino acids. Trimming pared 5 bases from V and 0 bases from J, leaving 8 bases between. CDR3 sequence: CASSRQSSGNTIYF. The CDR3 bases are TGTGCCAGCAGCCGACAGAGCTCTGGAAACACCATATATTTT.

V is TRBV5-1 and J is TRBJ2-1; 7 bases line up with TRBD2. Germline V gene sequence: CDR1 SGHRS, CDR2 YFSETQ. V shed 3 bases and J 4 bases; nucleotides not matched to a gene: 7. The CDR3 runs 15 residues. The CDR3 DNA reads TGCGCCAGCAGCTACTCTAGCGGAGAGTACAATGAGCAGTTCTTC. This codes for CASSYSSGEYNEQFF.

CDR3 nucleotide sequence: TGTGCCAGCGGGGACAGGGGGCTTCCCTATGGCTACACCTTC. Translation gives CASGDRGLPYGYTF. This chain connects TRBV2 to TRBJ1-2; 12 positions agree with TRBD1. There are 14 residues in the CDR3. The J segment lost 4 bases and the V segment lost 8 bases, leaving 5 bases of the junction unmatched. Germline V gives CDR1 SNHLY, CDR2 FYNNEI.

The gene calls are TRBV6-1 and TRBJ2-1; 7 positions match TRBD2. The V segment lost 7 bases and the J segment 9 bases; nucleotides outside the gene matches: 15. This CDR3 has 15 residues. Germline V gene lookup returns CDR1 MNHNS and CDR2 SASEGT. The CDR3 reads CASIGWTSGTSEQFF. The CDR3 DNA reads TGTGCCAGCATTGGGTGGACTAGTGGAACCTCTGAGCAGTTCTTC.

The rearrangement joins TRBV2 to TRBJ1-5; possibly TRBD1 for D (6 bases). The CDR3 length is 15 residues. V gave up 7 bases and J gave up 4 bases, with 17 bases separating them. In germline, CDR1 is SNHLY, CDR2 FYNNEI. The CDR3 DNA sequence: TGTGCCAGCACCCCTCACGGACAGACGAATCAGCCCCAGCATTTT. It specifies CASTPHGQTNQPQHF. Variable domain in full (rest from reference TRBV2 and TRBJ1-5): EPEVTQTPSHQVTQMGQEVILRCVPISNHLYFYWYRQILGQKVEFLVSFYNNEISEKSEIFDDQFSVERPDGSNFTLKIRSTKLEDSAMYFCASTPHGQTNQPQHFGDGTRLSIL.

Concerning this clone: Other DNA sequences in the same sample also yield this CDR3. The chain has TRBV7-2 and TRBJ2-3; weak D call: TRBD2 (5 bases). This CDR3 is built from 13 residues. The V and J ends lost 6 bases and 2 bases respectively, with 9 bases between them. Germline V gene lookup returns CDR1 SGHTA and CDR2 FQGNSA. Written as DNA, the CDR3 is TGTGCCAGCAGTCTAGCCTACACAGATACGCAGTATTTT. Translated, it gives CASSLAYTDTQYF. The full variable domain, completed using reference TRBV7-2 and TRBJ2-3, is GAGVSQSPSNKVTEKGKDVELRCDPISGHTALYWYRQSLGQGLEFLIYFQGNSAPDKSGLPSDRFSAERTGGSVSTLTIQRTQQEDSAVYLCASSLAYTDTQYFGPGTRLTVL.

The chain couples TRBV11-1 to TRBJ1-6; the D is unclear. This CDR3 is 14 amino acids long. Trimming removed 8 bases at V and 9 bases at J, with 17 bases between. Germline CDR1 reads SGHAT; CDR2 reads FQDESV (reference sequence). CDR3: CASGLGVGPSPLHF. CDR3 in DNA: TGTGCCAGCGGATTGGGAGTTGGGCCTTCACCCCTCCACTTT.

The chain joins TRBV29-1 to TRBJ2-3, with 7 bases that match TRBD2. Germline-derived CDR1 and CDR2 are SQVTM and ANQGSEA. The CDR3 consists of 14 residues. The trim removed 7 bases at V and 2 bases at J, leaving 9 bases unmatched. CDR3 protein: CSAVGGSTTDTQYF. CDR3 DNA: TGCAGCGCAGTGGGCGGGAGTACCACAGATACGCAGTATTTT.

This clone was detected once. This sample includes further DNA sequences coding for the same CDR3. This chain connects TRBV5-1 to TRBJ2-1, with 11 positions matching TRBD2. After removal of 0 bases from V and 0 bases from J, the junction contained 8 bases not matched to a gene. Germline CDR1 reads SGHRS; CDR2 reads YFSETQ. This CDR3 is 19 amino acids long. CDR3 DNA: TGCGCCAGCAGCTTGGAATTAGCGGGAGGGCCAAGCTCCTACAATGAGCAGTTCTTC. This gives the protein CASSLELAGGPSSYNEQFF.